The T cell receptor (beta chain) under discussion was sequenced for a study of T-cell memory formation after mild COVID-19. Study-level information: TCR clusters largely stayed donor specific.

TCRdb used MiXCR to reprocess the 5' RACE reads, holding one entry per CDR3 protein. The data show over 25,000 distinct CDR3 sequences, more than 20% seen once. Germline V gene sequence: CDR1 MNHEY, CDR2 SVGEGT. The V gene lost 6 bases and the J gene lost 1 base, with 13 bases spanning the gap. The CDR3 loop spans 14 amino acids. The table lists this clonotype with many counts. Its antigen is as yet unknown. Findings of the study overall: Clones that contracted from day 15 to 85 had balanced CD4/CD8; later expanders were CD4+ biased.

The sample comprised PBMCs or a T cell subset sorted from them (not recorded which). The sequence was collected from an adult who had mild COVID-19 (a few samples of this study predate the infection). Cell type and time point are not known. The chain has TRBV6-2 or TRBV6-3 and TRBJ2-7; D may be TRBD1 or TRBD2 (5 bases each). CDR3 nucleotide sequence: TGTGCCAGCAGGCCCGGGACGGCTTCCTACGAGCAGTACTTC. Translated: CASRPGTASYEQYF.